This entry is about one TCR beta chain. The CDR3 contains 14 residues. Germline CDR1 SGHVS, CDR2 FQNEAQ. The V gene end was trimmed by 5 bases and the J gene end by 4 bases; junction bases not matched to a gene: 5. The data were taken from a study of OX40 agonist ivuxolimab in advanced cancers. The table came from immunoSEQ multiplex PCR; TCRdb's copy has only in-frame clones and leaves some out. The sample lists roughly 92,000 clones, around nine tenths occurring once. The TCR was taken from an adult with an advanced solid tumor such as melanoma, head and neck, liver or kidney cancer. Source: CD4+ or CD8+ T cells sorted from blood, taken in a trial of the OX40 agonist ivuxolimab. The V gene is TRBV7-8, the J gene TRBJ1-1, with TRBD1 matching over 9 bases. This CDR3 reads CASSHRQGGTEAFF. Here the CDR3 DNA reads TGTGCCAGCAGCCACCGACAGGGGGGCACTGAAGCTTTCTTT.